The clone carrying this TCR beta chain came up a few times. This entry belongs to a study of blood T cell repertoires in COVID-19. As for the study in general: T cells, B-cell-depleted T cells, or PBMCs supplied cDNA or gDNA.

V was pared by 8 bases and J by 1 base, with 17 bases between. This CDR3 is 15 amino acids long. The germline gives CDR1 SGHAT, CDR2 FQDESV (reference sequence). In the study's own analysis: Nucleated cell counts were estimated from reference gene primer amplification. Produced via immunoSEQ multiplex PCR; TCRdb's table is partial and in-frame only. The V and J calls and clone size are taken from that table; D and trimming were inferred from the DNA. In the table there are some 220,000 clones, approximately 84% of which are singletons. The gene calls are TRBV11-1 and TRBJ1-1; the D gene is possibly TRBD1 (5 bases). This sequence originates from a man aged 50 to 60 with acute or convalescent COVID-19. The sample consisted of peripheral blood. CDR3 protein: CASRPGGGKNTEAFF. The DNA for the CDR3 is TGTGCCAGCCGTCCGGGGGGGGGAAAGAACACTGAAGCTTTCTTT.